This T cell receptor beta chain is drawn from a study of shared clonotypes between healthy human individuals. The V gene's germline CDR1 is MNHEY and CDR2 SMNVEV (reference sequence). Trimming left V 0 bases short and J 0 bases short, with 6 bases between. The length of the CDR3 is 15 residues. Findings of the study overall: In general, naive subsets displayed greater estimated richness than memory subsets did.

CD45RO-negative, CCR7-selected cells formed the naive CD8 fraction, which excluded terminally differentiated effector memory CD45RA+ cells. In the source study's methods: Filtering differed since immunoSEQ provided only junctions, with no quality scores. Assay used: immunoSEQ multiplex PCR; TCRdb lists only in-frame clones, some missing. D and trimming come from the DNA, and the V and J calls and clone size come from that table. The sample includes about 2.1 million clones, 85% to 95% seen only once; the top ten take more than 1.5%. In the case of this clone: Its antigen remains unknown.

The sequenced material came from naive CD8+ T cells from PBMCs. V gene TRBV27 combines with J gene TRBJ2-1; D gene uncertain. This TCR came from a man between 18 and 29 years old in good health. Some clones in this sample may be carry-over from other donors' samples. In nucleotides, the CDR3 is TGTGCCAGCAGTTTATCCTCCCCCTCCTACAATGAGCAGTTCTTC. Encoded protein: CASSLSSPSYNEQFF.